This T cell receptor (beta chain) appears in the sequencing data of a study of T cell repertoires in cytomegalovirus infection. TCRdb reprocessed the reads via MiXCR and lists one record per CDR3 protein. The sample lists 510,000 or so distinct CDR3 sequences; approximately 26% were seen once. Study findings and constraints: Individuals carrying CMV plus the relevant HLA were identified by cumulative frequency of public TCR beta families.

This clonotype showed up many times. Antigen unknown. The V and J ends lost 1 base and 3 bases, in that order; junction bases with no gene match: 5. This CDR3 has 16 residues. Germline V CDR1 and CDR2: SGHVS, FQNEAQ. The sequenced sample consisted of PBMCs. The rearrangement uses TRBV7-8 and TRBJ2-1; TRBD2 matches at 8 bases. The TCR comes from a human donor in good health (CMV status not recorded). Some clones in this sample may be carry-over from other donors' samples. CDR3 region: CASSLGTSRRYNEQFF. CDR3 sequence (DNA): TGTGCCAGCAGCTTAGGGACTAGCCGGCGCTACAATGAGCAGTTCTTC.